These T cell receptor beta chains were read from a single sample in a study of blood T cell repertoires in COVID-19. Using immunoSEQ multiplex PCR, the repertoire was profiled, and TCRdb retains in-frame clones only, with some absent. The sample lists some 360,000 clones, over 85% occurring once. Material for sequencing was peripheral blood. These TCRs come from a woman aged 60 to 75 with COVID-19, enrolled during active disease. The CDR3 runs from the conserved cysteine through the conserved F or W. The order of the fields is J gene, clone size, D gene, V gene, CDR3 DNA, CDR3 protein. The D gene is left open where the match is weak. Clone size appears in some rows only: once, few, many, or a class for an expanded clone.

j_call: TRBJ2-3; clone_size: -; d_call: -; v_call: TRBV27; cdr3_nt: TGTGCCAGCCAGGACTGGGCTACAGATACGCAGTATTTT; cdr3_aa: CASQDWATDTQYF
j_call: TRBJ1-1; clone_size: -; d_call: -; v_call: TRBV11-2; cdr3_nt: TGTGCCAGCAGCCCTCAGCAAAGGGGAACTGAAGCTTTCTTT; cdr3_aa: CASSPQQRGTEAFF
j_call: TRBJ1-6; clone_size: -; d_call: -; v_call: TRBV7-8; cdr3_nt: TGTGCCAGCAGCTTAGTCATGCAGACAGACTATAATTCACCCCTCCACTTT; cdr3_aa: CASSLVMQTDYNSPLHF
j_call: TRBJ2-7; clone_size: -; d_call: TRBD1; v_call: TRBV28; cdr3_nt: TGTGCCACCTTGGGACAGGGTGAATCCAGATACGAGCAGTACTTC; cdr3_aa: CATLGQGESRYEQYF
j_call: TRBJ2-7; clone_size: -; d_call: TRBD1; v_call: TRBV6-5; cdr3_nt: TGTGCCAGCAGTAGACAGGGGTTTGGCTCCTACGAGCAGTACTTC; cdr3_aa: CASSRQGFGSYEQYF
j_call: TRBJ2-1; clone_size: -; d_call: TRBD2; v_call: TRBV4-2; cdr3_nt: TGTGCCAGCAGCCCCCAGGGGGGGTTACTAGCGGGGGAGCGTGAGCAGTTCTTC; cdr3_aa: CASSPQGGLLAGEREQFF
j_call: TRBJ2-1; clone_size: -; d_call: TRBD1; v_call: TRBV2; cdr3_nt: TGTGCCAGCAGTGTCCAGGGGGCCTACAATGAGCAGTTCTTC; cdr3_aa: CASSVQGAYNEQFF
j_call: TRBJ1-3; clone_size: -; d_call: -; v_call: TRBV5-1; cdr3_nt: TGCGCCAGCAGACCAGGGTCTGGAAACACCATATATTTT; cdr3_aa: CASRPGSGNTIYF
j_call: TRBJ2-7; clone_size: once; d_call: -; v_call: TRBV5-1; cdr3_nt: TGCGCCAGCAGCTTGGCCGGAACATACCTCGGGAACGAGCAGTACTTC; cdr3_aa: CASSLAGTYLGNEQYF
j_call: TRBJ2-7; clone_size: -; d_call: -; v_call: TRBV29-1; cdr3_nt: TGCAGCGTTGTCCGGTCCTACGAGCAGTACTTC; cdr3_aa: CSVVRSYEQYF
j_call: TRBJ2-1; clone_size: -; d_call: -; v_call: TRBV20-1; cdr3_nt: TGCAGTGCTACCAGATACAATGAGCAGTTCTTC; cdr3_aa: CSATRYNEQFF
j_call: TRBJ1-5; clone_size: -; d_call: -; v_call: TRBV5-6; cdr3_nt: TGTGCCAGCAGCTATAGGGGACAGCCCCAGCATTTT; cdr3_aa: CASSYRGQPQHF
j_call: TRBJ2-7; clone_size: -; d_call: -; v_call: TRBV4-2; cdr3_nt: TGTGCCAGCAGCCAAGACGACGGGAACTCCTACGAGCAGTACTTC; cdr3_aa: CASSQDDGNSYEQYF
j_call: TRBJ2-1; clone_size: -; d_call: TRBD1; v_call: TRBV6-5; cdr3_nt: TGTGCCAGCAGTAAGGGACAGCCTTTAGATGAGCAGTTCTTC; cdr3_aa: CASSKGQPLDEQFF
j_call: TRBJ2-1; clone_size: few; d_call: TRBD1; v_call: TRBV27; cdr3_nt: TGTGCCAGCAGTTTATCTTTCCAGGGGGACAATGAGCAGTTCTTC; cdr3_aa: CASSLSFQGDNEQFF
j_call: TRBJ1-2; clone_size: few; d_call: TRBD1; v_call: TRBV7-9; cdr3_nt: TGTGCCAGCAGCTCCGGGACAGGTCTCACGGGAGGTGGCTACACCTTC; cdr3_aa: CASSSGTGLTGGGYTF
j_call: TRBJ1-1; clone_size: -; d_call: -; v_call: TRBV18; cdr3_nt: TGTGCCAGCTCACAGAGCATGGACAGTAGAAACACTGAAGCTTTCTTT; cdr3_aa: CASSQSMDSRNTEAFF
j_call: TRBJ1-2; clone_size: -; d_call: TRBD1; v_call: TRBV30; cdr3_nt: TGTGCCTGGAGTGTAAACAGGGGGCGAGGTGGCTACACCTTC; cdr3_aa: CAWSVNRGRGGYTF
j_call: TRBJ1-1; clone_size: -; d_call: TRBD1; v_call: TRBV18; cdr3_nt: TGTGCCAGCTCACCTACAGGGGTAATAAACACTGAAGCTTTCTTT; cdr3_aa: CASSPTGVINTEAFF
j_call: TRBJ1-1; clone_size: once; d_call: -; v_call: TRBV10-3; cdr3_nt: TGTGCCATCAGTGAGCCGTTGGGCGCAGACACTGAAGCTTTCTTT; cdr3_aa: CAISEPLGADTEAFF
j_call: TRBJ2-1; clone_size: -; d_call: TRBD2; v_call: TRBV6-4; cdr3_nt: TGTGCCAGCAGTGACTCGAGGAGCGGGGGGGCCTGGGATGAGCAGTTCTTC; cdr3_aa: CASSDSRSGGAWDEQFF
j_call: TRBJ1-3; clone_size: -; d_call: TRBD1; v_call: TRBV7-9; cdr3_nt: TGTGCCAGCAGCCCGAAGTCGACAGGGGCAGGAAACACCATATATTTT; cdr3_aa: CASSPKSTGAGNTIYF
j_call: TRBJ1-2; clone_size: -; d_call: -; v_call: TRBV19; cdr3_nt: TGTGCCAGTAGTGCGTCGGACAAAAGGTTGTACACCTTC; cdr3_aa: CASSASDKRLYTF
j_call: TRBJ2-3; clone_size: once; d_call: -; v_call: TRBV24-1; cdr3_nt: TGTGCCACCAGTGAGTCCACAGGGCGGATCGCAGATACGCAGTATTTT; cdr3_aa: CATSESTGRIADTQYF
j_call: TRBJ2-3; clone_size: once; d_call: -; v_call: TRBV5-1; cdr3_nt: TGCGCCAGCAAGGGGGAGCAGGGCACAGATACGCAGTATTTT; cdr3_aa: CASKGEQGTDTQYF
j_call: TRBJ2-1; clone_size: -; d_call: TRBD2; v_call: TRBV10-3; cdr3_nt: TGTGCCATCAGTGAGACTAGCGGGGGGTGGTACAATGAGCAGTTCTTC; cdr3_aa: CAISETSGGWYNEQFF
j_call: TRBJ1-1; clone_size: -; d_call: TRBD1; v_call: TRBV18; cdr3_nt: TGTGCCAGCTCACCGTTCTACGCAGGGGGCACTGAAGCTTTCTTT; cdr3_aa: CASSPFYAGGTEAFF
j_call: TRBJ1-1; clone_size: -; d_call: -; v_call: TRBV5-1; cdr3_nt: TGCGCCAGCAGCTTGGGAGGGAAAGGTTCGAACACTGAAGCTTTCTTT; cdr3_aa: CASSLGGKGSNTEAFF
j_call: TRBJ2-4; clone_size: -; d_call: TRBD1; v_call: TRBV5-1; cdr3_nt: TGCGCCAGCAGCTTAACGGGACAGATAGCCAAAAACATTCAGTACTTC; cdr3_aa: CASSLTGQIAKNIQYF
j_call: TRBJ2-1; clone_size: -; d_call: TRBD2; v_call: TRBV18; cdr3_nt: TGTGCCAGCTCCCAAGGACTAGCGGGGGCTAACAATGAGCAGTTCTTC; cdr3_aa: CASSQGLAGANNEQFF
j_call: TRBJ1-1; clone_size: -; d_call: -; v_call: TRBV6-1; cdr3_nt: TGTGCCAGCAGTGAACCTTCCGTTTCCACTGAAGCTTTCTTT; cdr3_aa: CASSEPSVSTEAFF
j_call: TRBJ2-1; clone_size: -; d_call: TRBD2; v_call: TRBV7-9; cdr3_nt: TGTGCCAGCAGCTATTCCGGGACTAGCGGGGGTGATGAGCAGTTCTTC; cdr3_aa: CASSYSGTSGGDEQFF
j_call: TRBJ1-2; clone_size: -; d_call: -; v_call: TRBV7-2; cdr3_nt: TGTGCCAGCAGCCTTTGGACAGACCCAGGGGATGGCTACACCTTC; cdr3_aa: CASSLWTDPGDGYTF
j_call: TRBJ2-2; clone_size: -; d_call: TRBD1; v_call: TRBV5-4; cdr3_nt: TGTGCCAGCAGCTTGGTGACAGGGGTCAGCACCGGGGAGCTGTTTTTT; cdr3_aa: CASSLVTGVSTGELFF
j_call: TRBJ1-2; clone_size: -; d_call: TRBD1; v_call: TRBV7-9; cdr3_nt: TGTGCCAGCAGCTCGTCCGGGACAGCGGATGGCTACACCTTC; cdr3_aa: CASSSSGTADGYTF
j_call: TRBJ2-2; clone_size: -; d_call: -; v_call: TRBV11-2; cdr3_nt: TGTGCCAGCAGCTCACAGGGAACGGGCCGGGAGCTGTTTTTT; cdr3_aa: CASSSQGTGRELFF
j_call: TRBJ2-2; clone_size: -; d_call: -; v_call: TRBV14; cdr3_nt: TGTGCCAGCAGCCATTTCCGGGGGGCGGCGAACACCGGGGAGCTGTTTTTT; cdr3_aa: CASSHFRGAANTGELFF
j_call: TRBJ2-5; clone_size: -; d_call: TRBD2; v_call: TRBV5-1; cdr3_nt: TGCGCCAGCAGCGCGGGACTAGCGGGGGGGCAGGGAGAGACCCAGTACTTC; cdr3_aa: CASSAGLAGGQGETQYF
j_call: TRBJ1-5; clone_size: -; d_call: -; v_call: TRBV5-1; cdr3_nt: TGCGCCAGCAGCTCCCTCGGGGGGGATCAGCCCCAGCATTTT; cdr3_aa: CASSSLGGDQPQHF